The TCR beta chain under discussion was sequenced for a study of shared clonotypes between healthy human individuals. V dropped 10 bases and J dropped 4; count of bases not matched to a gene: 5. The CDR3 totals 13 residues. Germline V gives CDR1 MNHEY, CDR2 SMNVEV (reference sequence). Concerning this clone itself: Its specificity is unknown.

An even split of each subset's genomic DNA across several immunoSEQ plates was performed. Using ten immunoSEQ deep assay plates, investigators sequenced unsorted PBMC DNA. Assay: immunoSEQ multiplex PCR; the TCRdb copy retains only in-frame clones and omits some. The sample has 400,000 to 600,000 clones, roughly 77% seen once; the top ten hold 13%. Whole-study findings and limits: The researchers took only blood, and tissue repertoires probably look different.

The healthy adult donors were HIV-negative and reported no recent acute infections or vaccinations. Sequenced sample: PBMCs. The TCR was taken from a woman in her thirties or forties in good health. Some clones in this sample may be carry-over from other donors' samples. This chain uses TRBV27 with TRBJ2-1, with 9 nucleotides matching TRBD1. This CDR3 reads CATRDRGYNEQFF. CDR3 coding DNA: TGTGCCACCCGAGACAGGGGGTACAATGAGCAGTTCTTC.